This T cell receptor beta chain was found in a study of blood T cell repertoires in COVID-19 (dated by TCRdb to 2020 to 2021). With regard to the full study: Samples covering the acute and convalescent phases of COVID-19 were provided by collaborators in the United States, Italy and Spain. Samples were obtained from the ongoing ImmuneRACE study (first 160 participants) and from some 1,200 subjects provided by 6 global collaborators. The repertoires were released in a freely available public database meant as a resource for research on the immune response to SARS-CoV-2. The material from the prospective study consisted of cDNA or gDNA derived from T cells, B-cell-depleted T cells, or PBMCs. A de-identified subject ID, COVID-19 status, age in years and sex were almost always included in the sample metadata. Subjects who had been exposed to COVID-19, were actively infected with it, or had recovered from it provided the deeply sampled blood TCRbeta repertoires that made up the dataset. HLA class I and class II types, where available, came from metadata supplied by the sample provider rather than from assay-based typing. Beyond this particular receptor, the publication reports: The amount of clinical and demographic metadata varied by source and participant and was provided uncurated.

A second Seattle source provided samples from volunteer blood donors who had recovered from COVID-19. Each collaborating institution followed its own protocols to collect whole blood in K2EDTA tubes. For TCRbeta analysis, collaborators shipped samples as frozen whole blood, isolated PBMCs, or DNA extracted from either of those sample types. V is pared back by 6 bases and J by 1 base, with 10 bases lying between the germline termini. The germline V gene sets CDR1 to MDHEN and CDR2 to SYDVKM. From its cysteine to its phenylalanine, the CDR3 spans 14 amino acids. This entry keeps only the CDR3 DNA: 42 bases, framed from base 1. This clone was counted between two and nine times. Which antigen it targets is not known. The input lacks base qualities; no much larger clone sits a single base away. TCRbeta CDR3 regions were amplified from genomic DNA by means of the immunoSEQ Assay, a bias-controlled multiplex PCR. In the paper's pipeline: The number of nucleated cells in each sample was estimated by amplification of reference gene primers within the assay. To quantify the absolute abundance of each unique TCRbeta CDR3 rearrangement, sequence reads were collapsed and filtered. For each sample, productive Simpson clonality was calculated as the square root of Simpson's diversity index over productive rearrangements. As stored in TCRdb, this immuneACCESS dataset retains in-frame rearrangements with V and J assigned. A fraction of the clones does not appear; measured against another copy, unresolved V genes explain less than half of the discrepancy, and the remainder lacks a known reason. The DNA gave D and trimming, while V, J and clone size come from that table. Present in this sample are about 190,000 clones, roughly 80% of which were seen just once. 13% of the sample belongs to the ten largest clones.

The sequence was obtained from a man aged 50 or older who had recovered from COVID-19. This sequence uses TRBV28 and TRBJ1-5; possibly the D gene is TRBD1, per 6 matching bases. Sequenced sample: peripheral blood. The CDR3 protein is CASRGTMSNQPQHF. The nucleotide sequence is TGTGCCAGCAGAGGGACAATGAGCAATCAGCCCCAGCATTTT.